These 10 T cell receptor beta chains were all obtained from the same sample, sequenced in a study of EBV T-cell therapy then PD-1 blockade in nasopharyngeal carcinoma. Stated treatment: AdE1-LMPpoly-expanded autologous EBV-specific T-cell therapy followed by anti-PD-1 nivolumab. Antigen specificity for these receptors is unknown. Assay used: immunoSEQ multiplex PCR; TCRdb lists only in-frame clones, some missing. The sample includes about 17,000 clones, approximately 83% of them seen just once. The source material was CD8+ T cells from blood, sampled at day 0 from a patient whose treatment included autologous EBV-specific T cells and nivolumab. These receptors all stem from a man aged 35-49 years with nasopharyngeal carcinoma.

This chain's CDR3 is CASSPRSGSTDTQYF. The CDR3, as DNA: TGTGCCAGCAGCCCCCGTTCGGGTAGCACAGATACGCAGTATTTT. The chain has TRBV9 and TRBJ2-3; D is uncertain. The CDR3 length is 15 residues. CDR1 is SGDLS and CDR2 is YYNGEE in the germline V gene. V lost 4 bases to trimming and J lost 0 bases, with 12 bases between them. The full variable domain, its missing parts supplied by reference TRBV9 and TRBJ2-3, is DSGVTQTPKHLITATGQRVTLRCSPRSGDLSVYWYQQSLDQGLQFLIQYYNGEERAKGNILERFSAQQFPDLHSELNLSSLELGDSALYFCASSPRSGSTDTQYFGPGTRLTVL.

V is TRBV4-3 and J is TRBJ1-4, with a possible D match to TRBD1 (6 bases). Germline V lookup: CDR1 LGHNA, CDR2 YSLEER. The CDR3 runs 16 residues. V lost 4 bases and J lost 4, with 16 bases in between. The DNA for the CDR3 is TGCGCCAGCAGCCCCGTTTCCAGGGGAGGTAATGAAAAACTGTTTTTT. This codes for CASSPVSRGGNEKLFF.

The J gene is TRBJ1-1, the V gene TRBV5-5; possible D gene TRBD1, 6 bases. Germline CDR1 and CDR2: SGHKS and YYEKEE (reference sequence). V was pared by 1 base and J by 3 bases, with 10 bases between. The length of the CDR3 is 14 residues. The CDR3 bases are TGTGCCAGCAGCTTGTTCCGGGGGCACACTGAAGCTTTCTTT. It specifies CASSLFRGHTEAFF.

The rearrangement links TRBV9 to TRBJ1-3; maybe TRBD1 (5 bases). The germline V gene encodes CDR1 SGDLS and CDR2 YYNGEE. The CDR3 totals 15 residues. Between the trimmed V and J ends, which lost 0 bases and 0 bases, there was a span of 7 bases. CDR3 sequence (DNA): TGTGCCAGCAGCGTAGGGACAAGCTCTGGAAACACCATATATTTT. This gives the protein CASSVGTSSGNTIYF.

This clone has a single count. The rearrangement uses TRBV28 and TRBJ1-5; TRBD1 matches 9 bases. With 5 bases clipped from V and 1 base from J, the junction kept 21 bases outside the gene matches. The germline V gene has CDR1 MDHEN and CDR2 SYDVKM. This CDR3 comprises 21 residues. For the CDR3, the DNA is TGTGCCAGCAGTCCCCATCAGACCGGGACAGGGAGGTTCAGGAGCAATCAGCCCCAGCATTTT. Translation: CASSPHQTGTGRFRSNQPQHF. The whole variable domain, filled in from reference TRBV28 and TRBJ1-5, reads DVKVTQSSRYLVKRTGEKVFLECVQDMDHENMFWYRQDPGLGLRLIYFSYDVKMKEKGDIPEGYSVSREKKERFSLILESASTNQTSMYLCASSPHQTGTGRFRSNQPQHFGDGTRLSIL.

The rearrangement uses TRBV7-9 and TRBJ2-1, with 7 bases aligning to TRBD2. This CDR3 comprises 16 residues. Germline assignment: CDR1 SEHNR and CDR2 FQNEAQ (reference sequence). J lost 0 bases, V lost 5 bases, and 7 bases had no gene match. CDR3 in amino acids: CASSAGVLSSYNEQFF. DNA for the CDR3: TGTGCCAGCAGCGCGGGGGTTTTGAGCTCCTACAATGAGCAGTTCTTC.

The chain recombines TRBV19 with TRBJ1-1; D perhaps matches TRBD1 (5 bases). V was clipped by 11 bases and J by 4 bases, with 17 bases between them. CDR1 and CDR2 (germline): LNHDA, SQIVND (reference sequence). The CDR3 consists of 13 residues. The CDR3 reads CAASGPHFTEAFF. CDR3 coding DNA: TGTGCCGCATCGGGGCCGCATTTCACTGAAGCTTTCTTT.

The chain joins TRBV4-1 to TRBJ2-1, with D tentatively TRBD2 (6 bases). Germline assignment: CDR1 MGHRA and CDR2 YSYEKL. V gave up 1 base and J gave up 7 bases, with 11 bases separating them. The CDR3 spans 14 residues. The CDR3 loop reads CASSQVQRGNEQFF. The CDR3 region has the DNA TGCGCCAGCAGCCAAGTACAACGGGGGAATGAGCAGTTCTTC.

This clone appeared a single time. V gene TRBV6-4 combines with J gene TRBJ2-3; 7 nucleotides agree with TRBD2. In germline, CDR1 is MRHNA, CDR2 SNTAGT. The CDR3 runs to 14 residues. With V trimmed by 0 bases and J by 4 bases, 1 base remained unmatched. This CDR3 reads CASSDSSGADTQYF. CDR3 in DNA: TGTGCCAGCAGTGACTCAAGCGGGGCAGATACGCAGTATTTT.

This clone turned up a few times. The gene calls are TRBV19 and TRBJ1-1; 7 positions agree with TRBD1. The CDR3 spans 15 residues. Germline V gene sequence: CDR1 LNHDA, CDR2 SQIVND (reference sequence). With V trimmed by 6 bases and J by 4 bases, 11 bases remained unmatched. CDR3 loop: CASRALLGGGTEAFF. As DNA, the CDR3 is TGTGCCAGTAGGGCTCTCCTAGGGGGCGGCACTGAAGCTTTCTTT.